This passage covers 17 T cell receptor beta chains from one sample sequenced in a study of T-cell reconstitution after alpha-beta-depleted transplantation in children. The authors prepared the TCRbeta library with unique molecular identifiers. From the PCR reads, TCRdb called clonotypes with MiXCR, one entry per CDR3 protein. Among 800,000 to 1,000,000 distinct CDR3 sequences listed, about 29% were seen once. This specimen consisted of PBMCs, mostly from graft donor cells, obtained 360 days after TCRalphabeta/CD19-depleted stem cell transplant. These receptors all come from a boy younger than two who had a stem cell transplant for SCID, so the T cells may come from the graft donor.

The rearrangement uses TRBV20-1 and TRBJ2-3; 9 positions match TRBD2. The junction had 1 base not matched to a gene; V was cut back by 0 bases and J by 0 bases. The CDR3 runs to 15 residues. Germline V gene sequence: CDR1 DFQATT, CDR2 SNEGSKA (reference sequence). CDR3 coding DNA: TGCAGTGCTAGAGAACTAGCGGGCAGCACAGATACGCAGTATTTT. Encoded protein: CSARELAGSTDTQYF.

This clonotype turned up a few times. The chain joins TRBV6-5 to TRBJ2-2, with D maybe TRBD1 (6 bases). Trimming took off 7 bases at V and 0 bases at J, with 15 bases between the two ends. Looked up from germline, CDR1 is MNHEY and CDR2 is SVGAGI. The length of the CDR3 is 16 residues. The CDR3 here is CASKLPGGSNTGELFF. The CDR3 DNA sequence: TGTGCCAGCAAGTTACCTGGGGGCTCGAACACCGGGGAGCTGTTTTTT.

The V gene is TRBV2, the J gene TRBJ2-7; no clear D. From germline, CDR1 is SNHLY and CDR2 FYNNEI. Trimming left V 3 bases short and J 3 bases short, with 12 bases between. This CDR3 comprises 14 residues. DNA for the CDR3: TGTGCCAGCAGTGATGAGGACGGTTACTACGAGCAGTACTTC. Protein sequence: CASSDEDGYYEQYF. Combining the CDR3 with reference TRBV2 and TRBJ2-7 gives the whole variable domain EPEVTQTPSHQVTQMGQEVILRCVPISNHLYFYWYRQILGQKVEFLVSFYNNEISEKSEIFDDQFSVERPDGSNFTLKIRSTKLEDSAMYFCASSDEDGYYEQYFGPGTRLTVT.

This clonotype was recorded at least ten times. The V and J genes are TRBV12-3 or TRBV12-4 and TRBJ2-7; TRBD2 matches at 13 bases. V lost 3 bases, J lost 4 bases, and 6 bases stayed unmatched. The CDR3 consists of 16 residues. CDR3 DNA: TGTGCCAGCAGTTTCCCGACTAGCGGGGGGCCATACGAGCAGTACTTC. This sequence encodes CASSFPTSGGPYEQYF.

Only a few counts were recorded for this clonotype. This sequence joins TRBV5-6 and TRBJ1-2, with 11 bases identical to TRBD1. V lost 5 bases to trimming and J lost 2 bases; unmatched junction nucleotides: 11. There are 17 residues in the CDR3. The germline V gene has CDR1 SGHDT and CDR2 YYEEEE. The CDR3 region has the DNA TGTGCCAGCAGTACGCCCTTCGGGGACAGGGGGAACTATGGCTACACCTTC. Its translation: CASSTPFGDRGNYGYTF.

This sequence joins TRBV24-1 and TRBJ2-2; D possibly corresponds to TRBD1 (6 bases). Trimming took 3 bases from V and 0 from J, leaving 10 bases between them. The CDR3 is 16 amino acids. The germline V gene has CDR1 KGHDR and CDR2 SFDVKD. The CDR3 sequence is CATSDSRGSNTGELFF. The CDR3 region has the DNA TGTGCCACCAGTGATAGCAGGGGTTCGAACACCGGGGAGCTGTTTTTT.

A few counts support this clonotype. The chain combines TRBV6-5 with TRBJ2-1; unclear D gene. CDR3 size: 16 residues. CDR1 is MNHEY, CDR2 SVGAGI, per germline. With 0 bases removed from V and 1 base from J, the gap between germline ends came to 10 bases. CDR3 nucleotides: TGTGCCAGCAGTTACTCTAAGAGTTATTCCTACAATGAGCAGTTCTTC. Its protein product is CASSYSKSYSYNEQFF.

V is TRBV25-1 and J is TRBJ2-7; D possibly corresponds to TRBD1 (6 bases). Deletions cut 6 bases from V and 0 bases from J, with 9 bases between. Germline values: CDR1 MGHDK, CDR2 SYGVNS. The CDR3 consists of 13 residues. CDR3 protein: CASRQGHSYEQYF. Here the CDR3 DNA reads TGTGCCAGCAGGCAGGGACACTCCTACGAGCAGTACTTC.

A few counts support this clonotype. The rearrangement joins TRBV5-6 to TRBJ1-1; 9 nucleotides match TRBD1. Germline assignment: CDR1 SGHDT and CDR2 YYEEEE. This CDR3 comprises 16 residues. With V trimmed by 3 bases and J by 1 base, 7 bases remained unmatched. CDR3 residues: CASSYRGLNRNTEAFF. The CDR3 DNA is TGTGCCAGCAGCTACAGGGGGCTGAATAGGAACACTGAAGCTTTCTTT.

CDR3 coding DNA: TGTGCCAGCTCGAGACGGGGGAGCCACAATGAGCAGTTCTTC. Amino acid sequence: CASSRRGSHNEQFF. The rearrangement uses TRBV18 and TRBJ2-1, with TRBD2 as a possible D gene (6 bases). Germline CDR1 reads KGHSH; CDR2 reads LQKENI. Trimming shortened V by 6 bases and J by 5 bases, and 14 bases separated the two germline ends. CDR3 length: 14 amino acids.

Comment on this clonotype: A junction end diverges from the germline sequence, so it may reflect a read error. The V gene is TRBV3-1, the J gene TRBJ2-1, with 11 bases identical to TRBD2. CDR1 is LGHDT and CDR2 is YNNKEL in the germline V gene (reference sequence). This CDR3 is 13 amino acids long. In nucleotides, the CDR3 is TGTGCCAGCAGCCACCTAGCGGGGGGCCCGGGGATCTTC. As protein: CASSHLAGGPGIF.

This clonotype was observed a handful of times. The rearrangement uses TRBV20-1 and TRBJ2-2; D might be TRBD1 (6 bases). Germline assignment: CDR1 DFQATT and CDR2 SNEGSKA (reference sequence). V lost 6 bases, J lost 7 bases, and 21 bases lay in between. This CDR3 contains 15 residues. CDR3 nucleotide sequence: TGCAGTGCCCCTATGGACAGAAGCTCCGGCGGGGAGCTGTTTTTT. This sequence encodes CSAPMDRSSGGELFF.

This clonotype was seen a handful of times. The rearrangement uses TRBV18 and TRBJ2-7, with D tentatively TRBD1 (6 bases). The CDR3 loop spans 15 amino acids. V was clipped by 3 bases and J by 0 bases, with 12 bases between them. Germline CDR1 is KGHSH and CDR2 is LQKENI. CDR3 nucleotide sequence: TGTGCCAGCTCACCCGTGACAGGTCCCTCCTACGAGCAGTACTTC. Amino acids: CASSPVTGPSYEQYF.

V and J are TRBV7-3 and TRBJ2-1, with D possibly being TRBD2 (6 bases). The length of the CDR3 is 15 residues. Trimming removed 2 bases at V and 5 bases at J, with 13 bases between. Germline lookup yields CDR1 SGHTA and CDR2 FQGTGA. The CDR3 DNA reads as TGTGCCAGCAGCTTATTAGCCGAGCGGGACAATGAGCAGTTCTTC. It yields the protein CASSLLAERDNEQFF. The complete variable domain, with remaining parts taken from reference TRBV7-3 and TRBJ2-1, reads GAGVSQTPSNKVTEKGKYVELRCDPISGHTALYWYRQSLGQGPEFLIYFQGTGAADDSGLPNDRFFAVRPEGSVSTLKIQRTERGDSAVYLCASSLLAERDNEQFFGPGTRLTVL.

J is TRBJ1-6 and V is TRBV24-1; D not certain. Trimming took off 7 bases at V and 7 bases at J, with 10 bases between the two ends. Germline values: CDR1 KGHDR, CDR2 SFDVKD. The CDR3 sequence is 13 residues long. CDR3 in amino acids: CATRASWNSPLHF. CDR3 DNA: TGTGCCACCAGGGCCTCGTGGAATTCACCCCTCCACTTT.

The chain employs TRBV10-3 and TRBJ2-3; tentative D call: TRBD1 (6 bases). Germline CDR1 and CDR2: ENHRY and SYGVKD. CDR3 length: 13 residues. Trimming removed 8 bases at V and 4 bases at J, with 13 bases between. The CDR3 nucleotides read TGTGCCATCGGACAGACCAAAGCAGATACGCAGTATTTT. Translation: CAIGQTKADTQYF.

The chain combines TRBV14 with TRBJ2-3; D uncertain. Trimming left V 3 bases short and J 6 bases short, with 4 bases between. The length of the CDR3 is 11 residues. Germline CDR1 reads SGHDN; CDR2 reads FVKESK. CDR3: CASSHLDTQYF. In DNA form, the CDR3 reads TGTGCCAGCAGCCATTTGGATACGCAGTATTTT.